The source of this TCR beta chain is a study of blood T cell repertoires in COVID-19. Study-wide background: Whether acute or convalescent, the COVID-19 samples came from the United States, Italy and Spain. Sample material is recorded as cDNA or gDNA derived from T cells, B-cell-depleted T cells, or PBMCs.

Germline V lookup: CDR1 LNHNV, CDR2 YYDKDF (reference sequence). The CDR3 runs to 15 residues. The ends lost 5 bases at V and 2 bases at J; junction bases unmatched: 8. This clone has just a few counts. In the original analysis: Reference gene primers were amplified, and this amplification served to estimate nucleated cell counts. Assay used: immunoSEQ multiplex PCR; TCRdb lists only in-frame clones, some missing. V, J and clone size are those of that table, while D and trimming were read from the DNA. The table has over 200,000 clones, approximately 89% seen once. The genes are TRBV15 and TRBJ2-7, with TRBD1 matching over 8 bases. The TCR comes from a woman between 45 and 60 years old with acute or convalescent COVID-19. Sequenced material: peripheral blood. CDR3: CATSASDRVAYEQYF. CDR3 DNA sequence: TGTGCCACCAGCGCTTCGGACAGGGTTGCCTACGAGCAGTACTTC.